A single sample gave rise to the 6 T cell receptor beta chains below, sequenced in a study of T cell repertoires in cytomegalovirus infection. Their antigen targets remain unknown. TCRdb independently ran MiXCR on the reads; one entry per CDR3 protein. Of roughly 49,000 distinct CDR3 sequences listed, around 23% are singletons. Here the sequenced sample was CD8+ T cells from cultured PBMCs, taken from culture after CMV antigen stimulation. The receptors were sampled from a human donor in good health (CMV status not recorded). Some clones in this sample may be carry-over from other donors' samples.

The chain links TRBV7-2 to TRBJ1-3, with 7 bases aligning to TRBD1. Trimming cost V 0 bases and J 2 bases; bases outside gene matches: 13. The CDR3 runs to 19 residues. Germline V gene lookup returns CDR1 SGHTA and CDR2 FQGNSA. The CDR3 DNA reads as TGTGCCAGCAGCTTAGCCGTGACAGGGTATAATTATGCTGGAAACACCATATATTTT. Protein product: CASSLAVTGYNYAGNTIYF.

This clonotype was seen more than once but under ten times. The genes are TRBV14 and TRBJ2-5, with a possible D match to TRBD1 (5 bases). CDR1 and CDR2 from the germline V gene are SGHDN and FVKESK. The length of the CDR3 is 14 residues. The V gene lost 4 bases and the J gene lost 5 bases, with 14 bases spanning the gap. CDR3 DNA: TGTGCCAGCAGCCTCCGACAGAGTGGGGAGACCCAGTACTTC. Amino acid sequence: CASSLRQSGETQYF.

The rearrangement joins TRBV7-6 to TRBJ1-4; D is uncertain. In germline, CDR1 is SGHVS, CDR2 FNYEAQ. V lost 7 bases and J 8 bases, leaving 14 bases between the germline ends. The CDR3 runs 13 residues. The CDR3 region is CASTVGAGEKLFF. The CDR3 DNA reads TGTGCCAGCACCGTAGGCGCGGGGGAAAAACTGTTTTTT. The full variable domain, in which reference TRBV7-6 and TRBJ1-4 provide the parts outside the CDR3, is GAGVSQSPRYKVTKRGQDVALRCDPISGHVSLYWYRQALGQGPEFLTYFNYEAQQDKSGLPNDRFSAERPEGSISTLTIQRTEQRDSAMYRCASTVGAGEKLFFGSGTQLSVL.

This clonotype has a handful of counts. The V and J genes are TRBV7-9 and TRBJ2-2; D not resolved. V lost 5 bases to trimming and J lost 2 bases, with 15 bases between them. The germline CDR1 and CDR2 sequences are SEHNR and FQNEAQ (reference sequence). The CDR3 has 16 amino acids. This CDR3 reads CASSREGWQNTGELFF. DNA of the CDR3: TGTGCCAGCAGCCGCGAAGGGTGGCAAAACACCGGGGAGCTGTTTTTT.

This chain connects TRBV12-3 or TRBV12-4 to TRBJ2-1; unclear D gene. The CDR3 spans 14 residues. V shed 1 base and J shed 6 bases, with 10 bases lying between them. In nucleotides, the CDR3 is TGTGCCAGCAGTTTAGAGGACGGAGCCAATGAGCAGTTCTTC. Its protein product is CASSLEDGANEQFF.

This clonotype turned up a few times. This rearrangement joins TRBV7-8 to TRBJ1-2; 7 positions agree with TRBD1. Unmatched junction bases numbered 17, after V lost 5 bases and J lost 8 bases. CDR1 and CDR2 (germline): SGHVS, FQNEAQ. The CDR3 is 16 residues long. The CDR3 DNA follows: TGTGCCAGCAGCCCATCACCGACAGGGCTTCCTCACGGCTACACCTTC. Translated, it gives CASSPSPTGLPHGYTF.